The sequence of this T cell receptor beta chain was determined in a study of PD-L1 blockade in urothelial cancer. V lost 5 bases, J lost 4 bases, and 7 bases stayed unmatched. The germline V gene encodes CDR1 SGHTA and CDR2 FQGNSA. The CDR3 sequence is 16 residues long. The table came from immunoSEQ multiplex PCR; TCRdb's copy has only in-frame clones and leaves some out. The table records some 120,000 clones, roughly 83% of them present only once. Time point: pretreatment peripheral blood. The V gene is TRBV7-2, the J gene TRBJ2-2; TRBD1 matches at 10 bases. The clonotype comes from a man aged 45 to 65 with urothelial cancer. This material consisted of PBMCs, taken around atezolizumab (anti-PD-L1) treatment. The CDR3 sequence: CASSLGGQGFTGELFF. The CDR3, as DNA: TGTGCCAGCAGCCTTGGGGGACAGGGGTTCACCGGGGAGCTGTTTTTT.